This entry lists 10 T cell receptor beta chains sequenced from one sample in a study of shared clonotypes between healthy human individuals. Produced via immunoSEQ multiplex PCR; TCRdb's table is partial and in-frame only. The sample consists of roughly 2.4 million clones, approximately 94% of them appearing once. The sequenced sample consisted of naive CD4+ T cells sorted from blood. Subset: CD45RA+ positively selected. The receptors shown here come from a man younger than 30 in good health.

V is TRBV4-2 and J is TRBJ2-7; no clear D gene. Trimming left V 0 bases short and J 7 bases short, with 10 bases between. The CDR3 has 13 residues. Germline V gene data show CDR1 as LGHNA and CDR2 as YNFKEQ. CDR3 loop: CASSQDLLLEQYF. In DNA, the CDR3 is TGTGCCAGCAGCCAAGATTTACTGTTAGAGCAGTACTTC.

The gene calls are TRBV5-1 and TRBJ2-5; D unresolved. CDR3 length equals 12 residues. In germline, CDR1 is SGHRS, CDR2 YFSETQ. Trimming stripped 4 bases from V and 1 base from J, with 5 bases between. In DNA, the CDR3 is TGCGCCAGCAGCACGACCCAAGAGACCCAGTACTTC. Protein product: CASSTTQETQYF.

V usage is TRBV6-5 and J usage is TRBJ2-5, with D maybe TRBD1 (6 bases). The CDR3 spans 15 residues. Germline assignment: CDR1 MNHEY and CDR2 SVGAGI. V was trimmed by 5 bases and J by 2 bases, leaving 15 bases between them. The DNA of the CDR3 is TGTGCCAGCAGTCCCCTCCCCGACAGGCAAGAGACCCAGTACTTC. It specifies CASSPLPDRQETQYF.

This chain uses TRBV7-9 with TRBJ1-1; D is uncertain. With 7 bases removed from V and 9 bases from J, the gap between germline ends came to 18 bases. This CDR3 has 13 residues. The germline V gene has CDR1 SEHNR and CDR2 FQNEAQ (reference sequence). Written as DNA, the CDR3 is TGTGCCAGCACAAACGACGCCCTGTGGAAAGCTTTCTTT. This encodes CASTNDALWKAFF.

The V and J genes are TRBV21-1 and TRBJ2-7; the listed D gene, TRBD1, was not tested against the DNA. TRBV21-1 is described as a pseudogene. The CDR3 has 16 residues. DNA of the CDR3: TGTGCCAGCAACCTTGGACAGCCACAATTTTCCTACGAGCAGTACTTC. Translating it yields CASNLGQPQFSYEQYF.

As regards this clone: Other DNA sequences of this sample code for an identical CDR3. The rearrangement links TRBV14 to TRBJ2-7; D remains unclear. CDR3 length equals 11 residues. Germline V gene lookup returns CDR1 SGHDN and CDR2 FVKESK. V gave up 1 base and J gave up 7 bases, with 5 bases separating them. The CDR3 DNA follows: TGTGCCAGCAGCCAAGCAAGGGAGCAGTACTTC. It specifies CASSQAREQYF.

The V call is TRBV9, the J call TRBJ2-3, with TRBD2 matching over 10 bases. CDR3 size: 17 residues. Losses at the gene ends were 4 bases for V and 1 base for J; bases not matched to a gene: 9. The germline V gene has CDR1 SGDLS and CDR2 YYNGEE. CDR3 sequence: CASSPFSSGGGTDTQYF. For the CDR3, the DNA is TGTGCCAGCAGCCCCTTCTCTAGCGGGGGAGGCACAGATACGCAGTATTTT. The whole variable domain, remainder taken from reference TRBV9 and TRBJ2-3, is DSGVTQTPKHLITATGQRVTLRCSPRSGDLSVYWYQQSLDQGLQFLIQYYNGEERAKGNILERFSAQQFPDLHSELNLSSLELGDSALYFCASSPFSSGGGTDTQYFGPGTRLTVL.

Remarks on this clone: The same CDR3 also results from other DNA sequences found in this sample. The chain employs TRBV29-1 and TRBJ2-5; a possible D gene is TRBD2 (6 bases). Germline assignment: CDR1 SQVTM and CDR2 ANQGSEA. Trimming took off 4 bases at V and 5 bases at J, with 11 bases between the two ends. The CDR3 contains 12 residues. The CDR3 sequence: CSVVRAGETQYF. In nucleotides, the CDR3 is TGCAGCGTTGTAAGGGCGGGGGAGACCCAGTACTTC.

The chain links TRBV27 to TRBJ1-1; D remains ambiguous. The germline V gene encodes CDR1 MNHEY and CDR2 SMNVEV (reference sequence). CDR3 length: 13 amino acids. V was trimmed by 7 bases and J by 2 bases, leaving 11 bases between them. Here the CDR3 DNA reads TGTGCCAGCACCAGAGCAGATAACACTGAAGCTTTCTTT. It is translated as CASTRADNTEAFF.

The chain joins TRBV9 to TRBJ2-3, with TRBD2 identical over 10 bases. V lost 5 bases and J lost 4; bases outside the gene matches: 7. This CDR3 has 15 amino acids. The V gene's germline CDR1 is SGDLS and CDR2 YYNGEE. DNA for the CDR3: TGTGCCAGCAGTATACAGCGGGGGGGCCCAGATACGCAGTATTTT. It translates to CASSIQRGGPDTQYF.